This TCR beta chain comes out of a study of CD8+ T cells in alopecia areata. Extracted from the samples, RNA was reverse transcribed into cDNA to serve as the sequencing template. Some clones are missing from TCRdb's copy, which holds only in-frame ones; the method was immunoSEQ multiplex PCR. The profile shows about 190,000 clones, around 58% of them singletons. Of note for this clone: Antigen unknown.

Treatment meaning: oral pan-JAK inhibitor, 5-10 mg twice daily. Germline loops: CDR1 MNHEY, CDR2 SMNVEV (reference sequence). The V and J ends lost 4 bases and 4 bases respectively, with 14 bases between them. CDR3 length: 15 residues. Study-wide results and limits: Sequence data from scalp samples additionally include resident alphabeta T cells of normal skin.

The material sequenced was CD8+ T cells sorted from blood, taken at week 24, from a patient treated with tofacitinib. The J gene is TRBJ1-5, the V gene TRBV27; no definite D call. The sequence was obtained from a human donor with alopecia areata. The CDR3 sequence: CASSSHWTRNQPQHF. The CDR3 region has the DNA TGTGCCAGCAGTTCCCATTGGACGAGGAATCAGCCCCAGCATTTT.